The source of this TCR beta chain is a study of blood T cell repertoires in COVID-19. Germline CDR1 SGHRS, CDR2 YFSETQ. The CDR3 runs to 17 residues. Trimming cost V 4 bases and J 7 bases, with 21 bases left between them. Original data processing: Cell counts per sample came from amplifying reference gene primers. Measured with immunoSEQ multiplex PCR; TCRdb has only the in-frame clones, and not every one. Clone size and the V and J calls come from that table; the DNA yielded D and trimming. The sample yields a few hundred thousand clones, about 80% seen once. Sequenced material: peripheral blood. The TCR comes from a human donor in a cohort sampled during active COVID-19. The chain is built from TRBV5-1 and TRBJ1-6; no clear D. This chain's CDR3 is CASSPRVGRAGNSPLHF. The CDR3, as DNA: TGCGCCAGCAGCCCTCGGGTGGGGAGGGCGGGGAATTCACCCCTCCACTTT. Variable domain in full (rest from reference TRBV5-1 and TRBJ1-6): KAGVTQTPRYLIKTRGQQVTLSCSPISGHRSVSWYQQTPGQGLQFLFEYFSETQRNKGNFPGRFSGRQFSNSRSEMNVSTLELGDSALYLCASSPRVGRAGNSPLHFGNGTRLTVT.